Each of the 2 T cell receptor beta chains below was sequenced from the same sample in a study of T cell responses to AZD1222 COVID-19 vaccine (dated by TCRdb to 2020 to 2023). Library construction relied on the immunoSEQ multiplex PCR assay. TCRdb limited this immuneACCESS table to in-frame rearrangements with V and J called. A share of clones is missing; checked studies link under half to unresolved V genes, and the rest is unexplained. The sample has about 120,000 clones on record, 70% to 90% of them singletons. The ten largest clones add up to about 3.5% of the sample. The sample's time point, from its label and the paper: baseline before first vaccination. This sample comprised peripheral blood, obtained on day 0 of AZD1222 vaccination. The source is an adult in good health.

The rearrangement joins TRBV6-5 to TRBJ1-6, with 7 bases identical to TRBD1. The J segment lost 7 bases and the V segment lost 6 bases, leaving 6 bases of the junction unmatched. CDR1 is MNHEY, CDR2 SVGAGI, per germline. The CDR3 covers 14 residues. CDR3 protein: CASRVDRSNSPLHF. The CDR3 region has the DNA TGTGCCAGCAGGGTGGACAGGAGCAATTCACCCCTCCACTTT.

CDR3 in amino acids: CAIGEGTLNYGYTF. CDR3 DNA: TGTGCCATCGGGGAGGGGACACTAAACTATGGCTACACCTTC. The gene calls are TRBV10-3 and TRBJ1-2, with D perhaps matching TRBD1 (6 bases). Germline V gives CDR1 ENHRY, CDR2 SYGVKD. The CDR3 spans 14 residues. Trimming stripped 8 bases from V and 2 bases from J, with 15 bases between.